These 5 T cell receptor beta chains were sequenced from one sample in a study of T-cell reconstitution after alpha-beta-depleted transplantation in children. The TCRbeta library incorporated unique molecular identifiers. TCRdb reprocessed the PCR reads with MiXCR, giving one entry per CDR3 protein. The table lists 150,000 to 200,000 distinct CDR3 sequences, 5% to 7.5% of them singletons. The input for sequencing was PBMCs, taken before TCRalphabeta/CD19-depleted stem cell transplant. The receptors shown here come from a girl under three years old with combined immunodeficiency, due to receive a stem cell transplant.

Only a few counts were recorded for this clonotype. The CDR3 DNA reads TGTGCCAGCAGCCCTCCCCGACAGCGGCACGAGCAGTACTTC. Encoded protein: CASSPPRQRHEQYF. The chain links TRBV14 to TRBJ2-7; D is tentatively TRBD1 or TRBD2 (5 bases each). The germline V gene has CDR1 SGHDN and CDR2 FVKESK. The CDR3 is 14 residues long. V was pared by 4 bases and J by 5 bases, with 15 bases between.

This clonotype was detected ten times or more. CDR3 residues: CASSVGGGSYNEQFF. The CDR3 coding sequence is TGTGCCAGCAGCGTAGGCGGGGGATCATACAATGAGCAGTTCTTC. J is TRBJ2-1 and V is TRBV9; TRBD2 aligns across 7 bases. There are 15 residues in the CDR3. The germline CDR1 and CDR2 sequences are SGDLS and YYNGEE. Germline trimming cut 0 bases from V and 4 bases from J; bases unmatched to any gene: 4.

Ten or more counts support this clonotype. This sequence joins TRBV19 and TRBJ1-1; D uncertain. This CDR3 region has 13 residues. With 1 base removed from V and 3 bases from J, the gap between germline ends came to 6 bases. Germline assignment: CDR1 LNHDA and CDR2 SQIVND (reference sequence). The CDR3 here is CASSIAGDTEAFF. DNA of the CDR3: TGTGCCAGTAGTATAGCAGGAGACACTGAAGCTTTCTTT.

There are many counts of this clonotype. The chain employs TRBV5-1 and TRBJ2-1, with D possibly TRBD2 on 6 matching bases. Per germline, CDR1 SGHRS and CDR2 YFSETQ. This CDR3 has 15 amino acids. V was shortened by 6 bases and J by 5 bases, with 18 bases between the two germline ends. The CDR3 sequence: CASTPTLAANNEQFF. CDR3 nucleotide sequence: TGCGCCAGCACGCCCACTTTAGCGGCAAACAATGAGCAGTTCTTC.

This clonotype was recorded at least ten times. The chain couples TRBV12-3 or TRBV12-4 to TRBJ2-5; 7 nucleotides align to TRBD1. The V segment lost 6 bases and the J segment 3 bases; nucleotides outside the gene matches: 10. CDR3 length: 15 residues. The CDR3 reads CASRERQGPEETQYF. The CDR3 nucleotides are TGTGCCAGCAGAGAAAGACAGGGACCCGAAGAGACCCAGTACTTC.